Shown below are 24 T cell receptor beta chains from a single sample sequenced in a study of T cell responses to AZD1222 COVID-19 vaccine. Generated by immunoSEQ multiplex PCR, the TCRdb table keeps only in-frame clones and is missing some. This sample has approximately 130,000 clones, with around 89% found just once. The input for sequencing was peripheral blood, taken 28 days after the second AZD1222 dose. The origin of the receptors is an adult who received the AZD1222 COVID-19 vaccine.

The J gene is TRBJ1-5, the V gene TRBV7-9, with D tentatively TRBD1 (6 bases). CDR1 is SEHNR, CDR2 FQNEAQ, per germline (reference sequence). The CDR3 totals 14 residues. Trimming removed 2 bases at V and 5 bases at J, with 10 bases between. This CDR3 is CASSLRGSDQPQHF. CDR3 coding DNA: TGTGCCAGCAGCTTAAGGGGGTCGGATCAGCCCCAGCATTTT.

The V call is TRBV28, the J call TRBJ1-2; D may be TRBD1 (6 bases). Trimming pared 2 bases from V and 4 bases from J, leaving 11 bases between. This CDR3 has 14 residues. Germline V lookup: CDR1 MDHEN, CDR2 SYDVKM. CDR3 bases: TGTGCCAGCAGTTTAAACAGGGAGATCTATGGCTACACCTTC. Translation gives CASSLNREIYGYTF.

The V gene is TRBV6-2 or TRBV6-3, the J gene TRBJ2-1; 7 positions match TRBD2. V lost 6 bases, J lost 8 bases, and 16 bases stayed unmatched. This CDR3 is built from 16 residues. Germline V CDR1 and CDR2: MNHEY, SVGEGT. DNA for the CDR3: TGTGCCAGCAGCCCTTACCCCCAGCGGGGTGGGGATGAGCAGTTCTTC. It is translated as CASSPYPQRGGDEQFF.

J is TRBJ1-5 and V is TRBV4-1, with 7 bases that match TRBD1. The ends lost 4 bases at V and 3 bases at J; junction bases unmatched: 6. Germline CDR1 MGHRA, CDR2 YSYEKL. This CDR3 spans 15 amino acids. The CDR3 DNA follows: TGCGCCAGCAGCCCAGACAGGGATCCCAATCAGCCCCAGCATTTT. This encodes CASSPDRDPNQPQHF.

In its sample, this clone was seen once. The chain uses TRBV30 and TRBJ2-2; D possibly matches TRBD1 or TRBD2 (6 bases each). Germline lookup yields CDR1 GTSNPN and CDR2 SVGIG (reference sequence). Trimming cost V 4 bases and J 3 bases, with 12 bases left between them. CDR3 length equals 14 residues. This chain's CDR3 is CAWTGDTHTGELFF. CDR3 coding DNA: TGTGCCTGGACGGGGGACACCCACACCGGGGAGCTGTTTTTT.

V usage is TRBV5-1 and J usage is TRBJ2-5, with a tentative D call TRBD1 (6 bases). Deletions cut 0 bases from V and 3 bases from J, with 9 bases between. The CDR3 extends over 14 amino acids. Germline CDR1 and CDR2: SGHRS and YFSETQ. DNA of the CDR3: TGCGCCAGCAGCTTGGCCCAGGGGAAAGAGACCCAGTACTTC. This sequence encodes CASSLAQGKETQYF.

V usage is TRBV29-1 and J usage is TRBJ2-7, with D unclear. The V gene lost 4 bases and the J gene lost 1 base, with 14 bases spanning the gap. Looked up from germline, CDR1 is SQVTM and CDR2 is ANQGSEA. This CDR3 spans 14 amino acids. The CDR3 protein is CSVAVRHGSYEQYF. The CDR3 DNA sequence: TGCAGCGTTGCGGTTCGCCACGGTTCCTACGAGCAGTACTTC.

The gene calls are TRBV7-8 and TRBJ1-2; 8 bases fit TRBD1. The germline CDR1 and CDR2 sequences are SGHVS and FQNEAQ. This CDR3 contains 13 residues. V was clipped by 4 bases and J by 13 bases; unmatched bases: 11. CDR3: CASSSGTGQPGTF. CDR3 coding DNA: TGTGCCAGCAGCTCCGGGACAGGACAACCGGGCACCTTC.

CDR3 amino acids: CASSLWEGSQGYTF. CDR3 nucleotides: TGTGCCAGCAGCTTATGGGAGGGATCGCAGGGCTACACCTTC. The chain carries TRBV7-2 and TRBJ1-2; D is uncertain. CDR1 is SGHTA, CDR2 FQGNSA, per germline. The length of the CDR3 is 14 residues. V was pared by 2 bases and J by 8 bases, with 15 bases between.

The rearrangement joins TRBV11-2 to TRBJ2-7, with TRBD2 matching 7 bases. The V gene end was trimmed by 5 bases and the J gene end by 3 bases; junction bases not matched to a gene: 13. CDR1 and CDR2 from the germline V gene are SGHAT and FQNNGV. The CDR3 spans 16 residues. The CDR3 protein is CASSPGWPSGNYEQYF. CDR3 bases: TGTGCCAGCAGCCCAGGGTGGCCTAGCGGTAACTACGAGCAGTACTTC.

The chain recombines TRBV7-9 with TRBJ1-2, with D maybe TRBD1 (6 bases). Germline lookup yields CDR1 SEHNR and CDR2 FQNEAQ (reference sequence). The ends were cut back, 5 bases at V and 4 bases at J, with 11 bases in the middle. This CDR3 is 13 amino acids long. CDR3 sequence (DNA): TGTGCCAGCAGCCTGGACAGTATCTATGGCTACACCTTC. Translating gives CASSLDSIYGYTF.

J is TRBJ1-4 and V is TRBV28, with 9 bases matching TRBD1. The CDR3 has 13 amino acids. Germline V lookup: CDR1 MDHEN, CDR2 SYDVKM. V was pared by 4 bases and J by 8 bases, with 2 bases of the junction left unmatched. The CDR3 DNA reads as TGTGCCAGCAGTTGGACAGGGGAGGAAAAACTGTTTTTT. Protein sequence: CASSWTGEEKLFF.

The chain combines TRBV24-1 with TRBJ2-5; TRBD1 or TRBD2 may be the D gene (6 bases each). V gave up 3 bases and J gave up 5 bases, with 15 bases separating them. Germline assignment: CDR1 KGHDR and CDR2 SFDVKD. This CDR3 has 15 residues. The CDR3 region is CATSDVGGPGETQYF. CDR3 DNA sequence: TGTGCCACCAGTGATGTTGGGGGGCCGGGGGAGACCCAGTACTTC.

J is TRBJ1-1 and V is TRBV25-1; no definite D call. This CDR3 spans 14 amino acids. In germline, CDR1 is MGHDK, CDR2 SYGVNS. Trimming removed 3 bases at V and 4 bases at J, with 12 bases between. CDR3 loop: CASSDYRVGTEAFF. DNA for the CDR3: TGTGCCAGCAGTGATTATCGGGTTGGCACTGAAGCTTTCTTT.

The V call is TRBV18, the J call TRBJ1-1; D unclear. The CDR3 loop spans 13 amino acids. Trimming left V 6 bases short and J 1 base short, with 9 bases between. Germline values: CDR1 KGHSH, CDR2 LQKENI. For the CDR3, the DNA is TGTGCCAGCTCGGCAGATCAGAACACTGAAGCTTTCTTT. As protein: CASSADQNTEAFF.

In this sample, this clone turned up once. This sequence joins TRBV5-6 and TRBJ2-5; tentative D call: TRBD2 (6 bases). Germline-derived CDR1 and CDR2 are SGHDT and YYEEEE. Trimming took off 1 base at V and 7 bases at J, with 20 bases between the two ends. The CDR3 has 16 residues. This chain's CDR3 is CASSLIASVIVGTQYF. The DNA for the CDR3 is TGTGCCAGCAGCTTGATTGCTAGCGTAATAGTCGGGACCCAGTACTTC. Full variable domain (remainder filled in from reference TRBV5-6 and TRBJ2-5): DAGVTQSPTHLIKTRGQQVTLRCSPKSGHDTVSWYQQALGQGPQFIFQYYEEEERQRGNFPDRFSGHQFPNYSSELNVNALLLGDSALYLCASSLIASVIVGTQYFGPGTRLLVL.

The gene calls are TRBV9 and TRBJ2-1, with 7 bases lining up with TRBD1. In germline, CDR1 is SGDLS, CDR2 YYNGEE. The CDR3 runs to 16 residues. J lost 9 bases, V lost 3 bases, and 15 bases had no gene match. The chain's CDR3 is CASSDLRVTGAGEQFF. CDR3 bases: TGTGCCAGCAGCGACCTCCGGGTTACAGGGGCGGGTGAGCAGTTCTTC.

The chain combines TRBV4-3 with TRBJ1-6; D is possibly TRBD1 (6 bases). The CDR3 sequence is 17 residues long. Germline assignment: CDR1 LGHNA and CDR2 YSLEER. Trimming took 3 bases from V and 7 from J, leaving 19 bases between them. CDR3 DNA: TGCGCCAGCAGCCAGTCGCCCCAGGGGTCCTCGAATTCACCCCTCCACTTT. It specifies CASSQSPQGSSNSPLHF.

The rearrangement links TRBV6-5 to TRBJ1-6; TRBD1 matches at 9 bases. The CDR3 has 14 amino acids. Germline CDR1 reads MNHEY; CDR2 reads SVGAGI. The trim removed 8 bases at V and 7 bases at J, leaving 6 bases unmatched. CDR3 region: CASSGTGPNSPLHF. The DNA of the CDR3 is TGTGCCAGCTCCGGGACAGGGCCCAATTCACCCCTCCACTTT.

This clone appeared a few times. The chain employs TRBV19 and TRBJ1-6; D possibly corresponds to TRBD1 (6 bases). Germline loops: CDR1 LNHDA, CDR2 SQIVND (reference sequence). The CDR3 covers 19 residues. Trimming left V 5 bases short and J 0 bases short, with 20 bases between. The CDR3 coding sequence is TGTGCCAGTAGTCTCCGTCTCAGGGGCCCTAGCTCCTATAATTCACCCCTCCACTTT. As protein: CASSLRLRGPSSYNSPLHF.

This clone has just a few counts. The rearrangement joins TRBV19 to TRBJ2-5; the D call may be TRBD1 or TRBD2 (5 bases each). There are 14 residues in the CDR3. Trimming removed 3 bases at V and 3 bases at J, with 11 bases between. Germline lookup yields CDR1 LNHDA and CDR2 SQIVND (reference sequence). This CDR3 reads CASSIQGPKETQYF. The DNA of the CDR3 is TGTGCCAGTAGTATCCAGGGACCCAAAGAGACCCAGTACTTC.

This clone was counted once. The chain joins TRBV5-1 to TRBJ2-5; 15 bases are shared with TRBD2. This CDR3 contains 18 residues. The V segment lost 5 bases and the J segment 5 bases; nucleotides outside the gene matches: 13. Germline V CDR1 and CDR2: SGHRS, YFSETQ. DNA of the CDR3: TGCGCCAGCAGGCCTCCGGGGACTAGCGGGGGGCCAGGGGAGACCCAGTACTTC. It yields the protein CASRPPGTSGGPGETQYF.

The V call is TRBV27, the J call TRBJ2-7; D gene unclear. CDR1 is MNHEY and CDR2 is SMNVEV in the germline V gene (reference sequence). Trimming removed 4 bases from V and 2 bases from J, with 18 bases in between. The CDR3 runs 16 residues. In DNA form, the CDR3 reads TGTGCCAGCAGTTCCCATAGGGCCGAAGTGGCCTACGAGCAGTACTTC. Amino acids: CASSSHRAEVAYEQYF.

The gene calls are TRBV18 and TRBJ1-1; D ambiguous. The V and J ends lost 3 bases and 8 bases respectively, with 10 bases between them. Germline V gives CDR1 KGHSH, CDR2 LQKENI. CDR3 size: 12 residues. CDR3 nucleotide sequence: TGTGCCAGCTCACCCGGACGACAAGAAGCTTTCTTT. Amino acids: CASSPGRQEAFF.